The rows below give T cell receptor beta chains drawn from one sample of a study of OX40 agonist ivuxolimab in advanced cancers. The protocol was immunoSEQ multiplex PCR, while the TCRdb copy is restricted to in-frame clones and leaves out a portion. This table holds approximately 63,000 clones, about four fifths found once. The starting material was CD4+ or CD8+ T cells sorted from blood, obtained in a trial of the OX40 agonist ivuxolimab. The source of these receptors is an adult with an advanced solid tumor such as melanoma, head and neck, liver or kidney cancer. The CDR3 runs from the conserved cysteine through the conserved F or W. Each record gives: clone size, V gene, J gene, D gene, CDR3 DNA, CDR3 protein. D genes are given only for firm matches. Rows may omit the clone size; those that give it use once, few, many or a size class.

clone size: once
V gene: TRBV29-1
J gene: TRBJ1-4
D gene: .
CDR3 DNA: TGCAGCGTTAGACAGGCTGCTAATGAAAAACTGTTTTTT
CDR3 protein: CSVRQAANEKLFF

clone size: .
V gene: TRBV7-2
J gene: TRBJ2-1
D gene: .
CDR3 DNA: TGTGCCAGCAGCTTAGAGGGGTTCGGTGAGCAGTTCTTC
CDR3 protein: CASSLEGFGEQFF

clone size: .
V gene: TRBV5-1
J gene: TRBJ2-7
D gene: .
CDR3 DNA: TGCGCCAGCAGCCCGATCGGGCAGTCCTACGAGCAGTACTTC
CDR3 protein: CASSPIGQSYEQYF

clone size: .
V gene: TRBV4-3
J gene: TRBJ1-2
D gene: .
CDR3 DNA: TGCGCCAGCAGCCAAGAGGCCGGGGGCGCTGATGGCTACACCTTC
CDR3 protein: CASSQEAGGADGYTF

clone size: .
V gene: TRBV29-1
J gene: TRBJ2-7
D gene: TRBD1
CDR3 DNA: TGCAGCGTCGCTAAATCGGACAGGCCGAGCTCCTACGAGCAGTACTTC
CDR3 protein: CSVAKSDRPSSYEQYF

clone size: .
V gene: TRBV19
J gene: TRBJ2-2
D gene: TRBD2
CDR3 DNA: TGTGCCAGTATGAGCGGGAGAAACACCGGGGAGCTGTTTTTT
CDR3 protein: CASMSGRNTGELFF

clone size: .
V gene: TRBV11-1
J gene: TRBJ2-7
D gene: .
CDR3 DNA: TGTGCCAGCAGCCCAGGAACAGGGGGGGACGAGCAGTACTTC
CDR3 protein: CASSPGTGGDEQYF

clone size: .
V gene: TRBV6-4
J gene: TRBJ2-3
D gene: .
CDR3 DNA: TGTGCCAGCAGTGAGACTGGTTCAGATACGCAGTATTTT
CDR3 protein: CASSETGSDTQYF

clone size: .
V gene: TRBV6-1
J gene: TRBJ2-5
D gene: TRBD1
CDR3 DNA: TGTGCCAGCAGTACAGGGGGGAGGCAAGAGACCCAGTACTTC
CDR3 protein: CASSTGGRQETQYF

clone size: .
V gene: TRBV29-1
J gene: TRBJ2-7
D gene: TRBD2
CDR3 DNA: TGCAGCGTTGGCGGGGGTCCCTTGTCCTACGAGCAGTACTTC
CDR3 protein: CSVGGGPLSYEQYF

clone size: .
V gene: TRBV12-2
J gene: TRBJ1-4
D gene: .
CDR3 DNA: TGTGCAAGTCGCTTAGCCCGGACAGGGCCAATTAATGAAAAACTGTTTTTT
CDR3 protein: CASRLARTGPINEKLFF

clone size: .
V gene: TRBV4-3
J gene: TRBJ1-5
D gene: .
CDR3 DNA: TGCGCCAGCAGCCAAACCCTGATGGGGGGCAAAGCCAATCGACCCCAGCATTTT
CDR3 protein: CASSQTLMGGKANRPQHF

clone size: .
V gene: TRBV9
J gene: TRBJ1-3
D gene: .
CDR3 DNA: TGTGCCAGCAGCGTAGAGGCCGAAGGAAACACCATATATTTT
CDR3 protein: CASSVEAEGNTIYF

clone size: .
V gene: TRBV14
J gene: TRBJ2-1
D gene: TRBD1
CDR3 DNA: TGTGCCAGCAGCCCCCCCGGGACAGGGGGCTATGAGCAGTTCTTC
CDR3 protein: CASSPPGTGGYEQFF

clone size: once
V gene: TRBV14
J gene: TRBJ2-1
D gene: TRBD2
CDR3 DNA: TGTGCCAGCAGCCAAATACTAGCGGGAGGGCCCCGTAGAGGGAATGAGCAGTTCTTC
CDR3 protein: CASSQILAGGPRRGNEQFF

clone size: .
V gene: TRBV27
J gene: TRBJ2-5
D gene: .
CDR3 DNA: TGTGCCAGCAGTACCCTCCAGGGCCAAGAGACCCAGTACTTC
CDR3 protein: CASSTLQGQETQYF

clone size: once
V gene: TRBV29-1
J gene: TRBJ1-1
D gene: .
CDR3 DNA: TGCAGCGTTGAAGAGGAAGCAGGGATCATGAACACTGAAGCTTTCTTT
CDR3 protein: CSVEEEAGIMNTEAFF

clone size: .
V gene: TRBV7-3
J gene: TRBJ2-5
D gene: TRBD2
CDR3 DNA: TGTGCCAGCAGCCCGAGCGGGACTGGCGAGACCCAGTACTTC
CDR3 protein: CASSPSGTGETQYF

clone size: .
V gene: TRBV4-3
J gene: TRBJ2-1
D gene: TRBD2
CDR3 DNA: TGCGCCAGCAGCCAATTTTCGCTAGCGGGGGGGCCTCACAATGAGCAGTTCTTC
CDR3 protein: CASSQFSLAGGPHNEQFF

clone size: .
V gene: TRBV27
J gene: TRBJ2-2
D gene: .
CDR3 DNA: TGTGCCAGCAGTCTGTTGAACACCGGGGAGCTGTTTTTT
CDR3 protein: CASSLLNTGELFF

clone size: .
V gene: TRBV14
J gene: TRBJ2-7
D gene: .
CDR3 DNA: TGTGCCAGCAGCCAAGAGTGGACGGGAGAGCAGTACTTC
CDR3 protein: CASSQEWTGEQYF

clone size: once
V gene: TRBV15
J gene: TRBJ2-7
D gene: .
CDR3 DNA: TGTGCCACCAGCAGAGATCGGGGCGGCTACGAGCAGTACTTC
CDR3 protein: CATSRDRGGYEQYF

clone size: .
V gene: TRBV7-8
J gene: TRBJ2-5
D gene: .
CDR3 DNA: TGTGCCAGCAGCTTCCAGGGGAGAGAATACTTC
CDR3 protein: CASSFQGREYF

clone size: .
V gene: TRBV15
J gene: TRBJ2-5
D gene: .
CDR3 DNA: TGTGCCACCAGCAGGCCCCAAGAGACCCAGTACTTC
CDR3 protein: CATSRPQETQYF

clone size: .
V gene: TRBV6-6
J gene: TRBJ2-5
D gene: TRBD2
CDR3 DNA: TGTGCCAGCCAACCCCCGGGACTAGCGGGAGAAGAGACCCAGTACTTC
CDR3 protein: CASQPPGLAGEETQYF

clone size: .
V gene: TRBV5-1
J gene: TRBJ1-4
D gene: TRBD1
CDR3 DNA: TGCGCCAGCAGCGGGGGGACAGGCAATGAAAAACTGTTTTTT
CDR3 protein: CASSGGTGNEKLFF

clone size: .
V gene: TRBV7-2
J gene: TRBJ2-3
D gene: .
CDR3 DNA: TGTGCCAGCAGCGATACAACCACAGATACGCAGTATTTT
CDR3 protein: CASSDTTTDTQYF

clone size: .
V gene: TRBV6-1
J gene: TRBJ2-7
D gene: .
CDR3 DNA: TGTGCCAGCAGTGAACGGACATATCCCTACGAGCAGTACTTC
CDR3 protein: CASSERTYPYEQYF

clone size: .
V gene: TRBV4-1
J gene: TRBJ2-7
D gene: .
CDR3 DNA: TGCGCCAGCAGCCAAGGGACAAGCAACTCCTACGAGCAGTACTTC
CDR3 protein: CASSQGTSNSYEQYF